The TCR beta chain described here comes from a study of response to subunit inactivated influenza vaccine. Broader study findings: T cells newly recruited by each seasonal influenza vaccination are few, the authors suggested.

MiXCR was run by TCRdb on the RT-PCR reads, yielding one entry per CDR3 protein. The sample holds some 500,000 distinct CDR3 sequences; more than 15% are singletons and the top ten take about 3%. The CDR3 is made up of 13 amino acids. V was shortened by 11 bases and J by 4 bases, with 14 bases between the two germline ends. This clonotype occurred many times. Its specificity is unknown. This receptor was identified in a man between 50 and 75 years old who received an inactivated influenza vaccine. V gene TRBV12-3 or TRBV12-4 combines with J gene TRBJ2-2; D is perhaps TRBD1 (6 bases). Material: CD4+ T cells sorted from PBMCs, obtained less than 30 months after vaccination. CDR3 sequence (DNA): TGTGCCGGGGGCGGTGAGGGCACCGGGGAGCTGTTTTTT. As protein: CAGGGEGTGELFF.